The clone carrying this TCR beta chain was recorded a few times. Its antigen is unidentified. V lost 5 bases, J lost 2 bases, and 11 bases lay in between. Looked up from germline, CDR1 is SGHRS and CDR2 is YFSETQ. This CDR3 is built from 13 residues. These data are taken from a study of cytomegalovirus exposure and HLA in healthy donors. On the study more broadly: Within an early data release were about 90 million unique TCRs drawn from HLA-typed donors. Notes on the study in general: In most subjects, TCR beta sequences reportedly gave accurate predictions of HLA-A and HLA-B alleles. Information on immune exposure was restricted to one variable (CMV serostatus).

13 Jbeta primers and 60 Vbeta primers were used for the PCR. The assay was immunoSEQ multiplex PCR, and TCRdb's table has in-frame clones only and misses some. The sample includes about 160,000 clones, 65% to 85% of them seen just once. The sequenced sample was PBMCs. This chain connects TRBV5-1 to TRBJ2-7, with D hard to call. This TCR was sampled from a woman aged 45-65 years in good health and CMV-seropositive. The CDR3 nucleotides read TGCGCCAGCAGTCATGGAGAAGCCTACGAGCAGTACTTC. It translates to CASSHGEAYEQYF.